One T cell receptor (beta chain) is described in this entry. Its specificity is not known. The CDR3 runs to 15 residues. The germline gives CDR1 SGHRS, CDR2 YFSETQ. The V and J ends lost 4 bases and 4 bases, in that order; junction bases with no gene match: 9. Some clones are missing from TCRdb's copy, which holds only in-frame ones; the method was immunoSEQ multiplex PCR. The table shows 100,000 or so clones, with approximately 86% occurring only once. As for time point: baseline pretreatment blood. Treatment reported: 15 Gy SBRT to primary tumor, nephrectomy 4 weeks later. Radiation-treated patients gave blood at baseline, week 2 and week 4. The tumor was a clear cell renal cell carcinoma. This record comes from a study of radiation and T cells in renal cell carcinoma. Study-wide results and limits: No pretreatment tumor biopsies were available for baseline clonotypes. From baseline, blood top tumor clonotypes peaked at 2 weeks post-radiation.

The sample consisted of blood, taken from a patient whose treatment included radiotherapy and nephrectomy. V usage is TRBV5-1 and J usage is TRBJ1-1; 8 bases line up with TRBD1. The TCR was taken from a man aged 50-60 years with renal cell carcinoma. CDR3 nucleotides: TGCGCCAGCAGCCCATCGGGACAGGTCGGCACTGAAGCTTTCTTT. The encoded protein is CASSPSGQVGTEAFF.